These 14 T cell receptor beta chains came from one sample sequenced in a study of T cell responses to AZD1222 COVID-19 vaccine. Repertoires were generated with immunoSEQ multiplex PCR, while TCRdb's copy carries only in-frame clones and drops some. The table records 110,000 or so clones, about nine tenths of them present only once. The material sequenced was peripheral blood, taken 28 days after the second AZD1222 dose. The receptors shown here come from an adult who received the AZD1222 COVID-19 vaccine.

This clone was seen a few times. CDR3 in amino acids: CASSPPGSSYNEQFF. As DNA, the CDR3 is TGTGCCAGCAGCCCCCCGGGGAGCTCCTACAATGAGCAGTTCTTC. The rearrangement uses TRBV11-2 and TRBJ2-1; tentative D call: TRBD2 (5 bases). CDR3 size: 15 residues. Trimming left V 5 bases short and J 0 bases short, with 11 bases between. CDR1 and CDR2 (germline): SGHAT, FQNNGV.

The rearrangement uses TRBV11-1 and TRBJ2-1; the match to TRBD1 covers 7 bases. Germline CDR1 is SGHAT and CDR2 is FQDESV (reference sequence). The length of the CDR3 is 12 residues. Germline trimming cut 5 bases from V and 12 bases from J; bases unmatched to any gene: 7. CDR3 in amino acids: CASSADRVRQFF. In DNA, the CDR3 is TGTGCCAGCAGCGCAGACAGGGTGCGGCAGTTCTTC.

In its sample, this clone was seen a few times. The chain employs TRBV6-5 and TRBJ2-7, with D possibly matching TRBD1 (6 bases). This CDR3 has 15 residues. V was shortened by 2 bases and J by 4 bases, with 15 bases between the two germline ends. Germline assignment: CDR1 MNHEY and CDR2 SVGAGI. CDR3 residues: CASSYVGGLGYEQYF. The CDR3 DNA sequence: TGTGCCAGCAGTTACGTTGGGGGCCTCGGGTACGAGCAGTACTTC.

The chain joins TRBV7-2 to TRBJ2-7; 7 positions agree with TRBD2. Trimming removed 4 bases from V and 0 bases from J; junction bases left unmatched: 6. The CDR3 contains 15 residues. Germline V gives CDR1 SGHTA, CDR2 FQGNSA. DNA of the CDR3: TGTGCCAGCAGCTCCTCCGGGGGGAACTCCTACGAGCAGTACTTC. Translated, it gives CASSSSGGNSYEQYF.

This chain connects TRBV24-1 to TRBJ2-1, with 12 bases matching TRBD1. J lost 7 bases, V lost 3 bases, and 6 bases had no gene match. This CDR3 has 16 residues. Germline V lookup: CDR1 KGHDR, CDR2 SFDVKD. The CDR3 coding sequence is TGTGCCACCAGTGATGGGGGACAGGGGGCAGGTAATGAGCAGTTCTTC. It translates to CATSDGGQGAGNEQFF.

The chain recombines TRBV28 with TRBJ1-2, with D perhaps matching TRBD1 (6 bases). The CDR3 runs 15 residues. CDR1 is MDHEN and CDR2 is SYDVKM in the germline V gene. V was shortened by 5 bases and J by 4 bases, with 17 bases between the two germline ends. CDR3 DNA sequence: TGTGCCAGCAGTATCCCCCTGGGGGCGGTCTATGGCTACACCTTC. This gives the protein CASSIPLGAVYGYTF.

The genes are TRBV7-2 and TRBJ2-1, with 9 bases identical to TRBD1. Germline assignment: CDR1 SGHTA and CDR2 FQGNSA. The V gene end was trimmed by 3 bases and the J gene end by 1 base; junction bases not matched to a gene: 7. The CDR3 extends over 17 amino acids. CDR3 residues: CASSLGPQGASYNEQFF. CDR3 sequence (DNA): TGTGCCAGCAGCTTGGGACCACAGGGGGCGTCCTACAATGAGCAGTTCTTC.

This chain connects TRBV7-8 to TRBJ1-2; the match to TRBD1 covers 7 bases. After removal of 5 bases from V and 2 bases from J, the junction contained 2 bases not matched to a gene. This CDR3 comprises 13 residues. The germline gives CDR1 SGHVS, CDR2 FQNEAQ. This chain's CDR3 is CASSQTGNYGYTF. Written as DNA, the CDR3 is TGTGCCAGCAGCCAGACAGGGAACTATGGCTACACCTTC.

Points on this clone: In the same sample, other DNA sequences code for this CDR3. The chain links TRBV7-2 to TRBJ2-5, with D unresolved. The V and J ends lost 5 bases and 2 bases respectively, with 3 bases between them. CDR3 length: 11 amino acids. CDR1 SGHTA and CDR2 FQGNSA come from the germline V gene. For the CDR3, the DNA is TGTGCCAGCAGCCGACAAGAGACCCAGTACTTC. It specifies CASSRQETQYF. The full variable domain, in which reference TRBV7-2 and TRBJ2-5 provide the parts outside the CDR3, is GAGVSQSPSNKVTEKGKDVELRCDPISGHTALYWYRQSLGQGLEFLIYFQGNSAPDKSGLPSDRFSAERTGGSVSTLTIQRTQQEDSAVYLCASSRQETQYFGPGTRLLVL.

The V and J genes are TRBV10-3 and TRBJ2-5; D is tentatively TRBD1 or TRBD2 (5 bases each). Between the trimmed V and J ends, which lost 6 bases and 0 bases, there was a span of 11 bases. The CDR3 extends over 14 amino acids. CDR1 and CDR2 from the germline V gene are ENHRY and SYGVKD. The CDR3 region is CAISGTVDQETQYF. CDR3 sequence (DNA): TGTGCCATCAGCGGGACCGTCGACCAAGAGACCCAGTACTTC.

V gene TRBV28 combines with J gene TRBJ2-1; 11 bases fit TRBD2. The CDR3 is 16 residues long. The germline V gene has CDR1 MDHEN and CDR2 SYDVKM. V was clipped by 7 bases and J by 7 bases; unmatched bases: 12. In DNA, the CDR3 is TGTGCCAGCACCAGAACCGGGACTAGCGGTCGGAATGAGCAGTTCTTC. Translating gives CASTRTGTSGRNEQFF. The full variable domain, in which reference TRBV28 and TRBJ2-1 provide the parts outside the CDR3, is DVKVTQSSRYLVKRTGEKVFLECVQDMDHENMFWYRQDPGLGLRLIYFSYDVKMKEKGDIPEGYSVSREKKERFSLILESASTNQTSMYLCASTRTGTSGRNEQFFGPGTRLTVL.

V is TRBV19 and J is TRBJ1-4; 9 bases map to TRBD1. The J segment lost 6 bases and the V segment lost 8 bases, leaving 4 bases of the junction unmatched. The CDR3 runs to 13 residues. CDR1 is LNHDA and CDR2 is SQIVND in the germline V gene (reference sequence). The CDR3 loop reads CASSGTGYEKLFF. The CDR3 DNA reads TGTGCCAGTTCCGGGACAGGGTATGAAAAACTGTTTTTT.

V usage is TRBV19 and J usage is TRBJ2-5, with 10 bases matching TRBD2. CDR3 size: 15 residues. V shed 3 bases, J shed 2 bases, and the junction held 3 bases outside the gene matches. Germline-derived CDR1 and CDR2 are LNHDA and SQIVND (reference sequence). Written as DNA, the CDR3 is TGTGCCAGTAGTATCAGAGCGGGGGGGCAAGAGACCCAGTACTTC. This codes for CASSIRAGGQETQYF.

V is TRBV28 and J is TRBJ1-2, with TRBD1 as a possible D gene (6 bases). The CDR3 has 11 residues. Germline CDR1 and CDR2: MDHEN and SYDVKM. Trimming pared 10 bases from V and 5 bases from J, leaving 11 bases between. CDR3 nucleotide sequence: TGTGCCATCCAAGGGGGGTATGGCTACACCTTC. The encoded protein is CAIQGGYGYTF.